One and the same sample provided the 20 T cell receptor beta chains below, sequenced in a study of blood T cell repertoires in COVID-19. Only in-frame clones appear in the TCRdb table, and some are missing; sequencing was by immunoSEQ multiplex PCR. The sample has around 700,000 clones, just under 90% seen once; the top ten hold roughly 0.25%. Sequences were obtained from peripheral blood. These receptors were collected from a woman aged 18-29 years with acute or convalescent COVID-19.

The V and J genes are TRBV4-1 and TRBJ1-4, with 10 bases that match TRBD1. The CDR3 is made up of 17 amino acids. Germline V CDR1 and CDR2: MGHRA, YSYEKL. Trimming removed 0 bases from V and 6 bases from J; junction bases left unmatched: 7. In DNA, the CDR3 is TGCGCCAGCAGCCAAGAATTCACGGGACAGGGGCATGAAAAACTGTTTTTT. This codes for CASSQEFTGQGHEKLFF.

CDR3 protein: CATRAGTGGETQYF. CDR3 nucleotides: TGTGCCACCAGGGCCGGGACAGGGGGAGAGACCCAGTACTTC. The V and J genes are TRBV24-1 and TRBJ2-5; TRBD1 matches at 11 bases. The ends lost 7 bases at V and 4 bases at J; junction bases unmatched: 4. CDR1 is KGHDR and CDR2 is SFDVKD in the germline V gene. The CDR3 is 14 amino acids.

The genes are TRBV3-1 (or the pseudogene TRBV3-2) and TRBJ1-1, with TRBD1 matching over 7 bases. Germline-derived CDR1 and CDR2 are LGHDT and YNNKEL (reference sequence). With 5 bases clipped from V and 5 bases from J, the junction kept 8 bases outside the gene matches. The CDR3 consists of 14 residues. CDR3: CASSSGTAPTEAFF. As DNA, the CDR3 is TGTGCCAGCAGCTCCGGGACAGCCCCAACTGAAGCTTTCTTT.

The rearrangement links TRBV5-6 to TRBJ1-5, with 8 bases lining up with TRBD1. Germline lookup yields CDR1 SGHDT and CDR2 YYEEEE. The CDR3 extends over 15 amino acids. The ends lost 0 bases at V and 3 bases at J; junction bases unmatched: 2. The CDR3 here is CASSLGTGLNQPQHF. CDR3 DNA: TGTGCCAGCAGCTTGGGGACAGGGCTCAATCAGCCCCAGCATTTT.

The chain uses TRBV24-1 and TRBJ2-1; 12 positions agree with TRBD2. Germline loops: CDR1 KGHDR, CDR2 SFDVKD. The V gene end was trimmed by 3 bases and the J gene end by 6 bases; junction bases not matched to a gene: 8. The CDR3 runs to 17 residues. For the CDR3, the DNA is TGTGCCACCAGTGATATGACCCTAGCGGGGGGGGTCAATGAGCAGTTCTTC. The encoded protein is CATSDMTLAGGVNEQFF.

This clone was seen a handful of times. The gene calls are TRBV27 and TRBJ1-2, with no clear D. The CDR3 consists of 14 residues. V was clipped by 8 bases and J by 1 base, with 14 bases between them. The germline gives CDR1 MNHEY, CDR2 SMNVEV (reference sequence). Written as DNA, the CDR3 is TGTGCCAGCGGCCTTTTACAGAGTAACTATGGCTACACCTTC. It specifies CASGLLQSNYGYTF.

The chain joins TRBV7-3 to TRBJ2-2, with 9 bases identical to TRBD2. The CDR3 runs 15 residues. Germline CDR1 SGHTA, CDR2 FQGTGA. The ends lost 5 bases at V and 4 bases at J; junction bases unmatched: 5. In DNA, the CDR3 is TGTGCCAGCAGCCCGTTTAGCGGGGGCACCGGGGAGCTGTTTTTT. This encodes CASSPFSGGTGELFF.

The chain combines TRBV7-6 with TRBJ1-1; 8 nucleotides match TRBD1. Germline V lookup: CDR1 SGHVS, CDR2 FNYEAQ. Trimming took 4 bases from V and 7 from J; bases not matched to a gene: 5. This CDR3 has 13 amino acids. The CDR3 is CASSSGQGLEAFF. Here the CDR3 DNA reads TGTGCCAGCAGCTCAGGACAGGGCCTTGAAGCTTTCTTT.

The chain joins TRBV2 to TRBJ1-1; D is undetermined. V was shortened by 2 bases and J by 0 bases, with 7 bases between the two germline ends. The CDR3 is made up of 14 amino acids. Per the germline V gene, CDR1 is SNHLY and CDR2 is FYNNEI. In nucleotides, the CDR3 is TGTGCCAGCAGTGAAACAGCACTGAACACTGAAGCTTTCTTT. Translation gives CASSETALNTEAFF.

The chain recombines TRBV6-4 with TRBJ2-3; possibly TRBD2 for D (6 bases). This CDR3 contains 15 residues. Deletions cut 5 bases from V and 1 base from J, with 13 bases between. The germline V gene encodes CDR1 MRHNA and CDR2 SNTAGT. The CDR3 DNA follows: TGTGCCAGCAGTTATCTGGGCGGGGGCACAGATACGCAGTATTTT. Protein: CASSYLGGGTDTQYF.

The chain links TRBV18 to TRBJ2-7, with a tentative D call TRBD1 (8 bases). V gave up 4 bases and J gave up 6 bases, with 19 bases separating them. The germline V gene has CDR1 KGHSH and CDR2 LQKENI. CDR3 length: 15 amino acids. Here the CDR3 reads CASSRGGQAPSEQYF. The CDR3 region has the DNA TGTGCCAGCTCACGGGGGGGACAGGCGCCCTCCGAGCAGTACTTC.

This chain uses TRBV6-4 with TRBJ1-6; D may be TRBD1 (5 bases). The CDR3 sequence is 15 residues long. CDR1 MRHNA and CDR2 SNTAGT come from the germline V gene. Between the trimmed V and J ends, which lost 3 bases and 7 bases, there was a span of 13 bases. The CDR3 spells CASSEGRGGNSPLHF. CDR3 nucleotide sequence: TGTGCCAGCAGTGAGGGGAGGGGAGGCAATTCACCCCTCCACTTT.

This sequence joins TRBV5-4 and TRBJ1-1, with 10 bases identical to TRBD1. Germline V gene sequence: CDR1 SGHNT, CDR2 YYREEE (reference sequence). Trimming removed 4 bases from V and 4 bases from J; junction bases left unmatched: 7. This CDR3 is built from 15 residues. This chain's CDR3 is CASSLYRTGGTEAFF. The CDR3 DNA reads TGTGCCAGCAGCCTTTACCGGACAGGGGGCACTGAAGCTTTCTTT.

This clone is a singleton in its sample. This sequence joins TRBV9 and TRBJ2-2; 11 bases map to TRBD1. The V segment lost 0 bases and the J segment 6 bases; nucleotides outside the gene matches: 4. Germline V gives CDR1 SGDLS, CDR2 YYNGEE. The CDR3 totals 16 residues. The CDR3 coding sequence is TGTGCCAGCAGCGTAGCGGGGACAGGGGGTTCCGGGGAGCTGTTTTTT. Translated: CASSVAGTGGSGELFF. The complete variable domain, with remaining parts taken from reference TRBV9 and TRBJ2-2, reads DSGVTQTPKHLITATGQRVTLRCSPRSGDLSVYWYQQSLDQGLQFLIQYYNGEERAKGNILERFSAQQFPDLHSELNLSSLELGDSALYFCASSVAGTGGSGELFFGEGSRLTVL.

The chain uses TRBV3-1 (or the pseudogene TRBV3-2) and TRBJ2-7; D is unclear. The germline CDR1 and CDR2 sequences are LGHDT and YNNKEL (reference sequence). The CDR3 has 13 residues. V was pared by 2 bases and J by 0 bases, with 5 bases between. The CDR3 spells CASSQYTSYEQYF. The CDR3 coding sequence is TGTGCCAGCAGCCAATACACCTCCTACGAGCAGTACTTC.

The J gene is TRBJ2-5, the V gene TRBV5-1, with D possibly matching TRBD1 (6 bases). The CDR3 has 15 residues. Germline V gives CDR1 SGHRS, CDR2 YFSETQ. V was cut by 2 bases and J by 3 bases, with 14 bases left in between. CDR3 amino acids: CASSLQGYSKETQYF. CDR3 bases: TGCGCCAGCAGCTTACAGGGCTACAGCAAAGAGACCCAGTACTTC.

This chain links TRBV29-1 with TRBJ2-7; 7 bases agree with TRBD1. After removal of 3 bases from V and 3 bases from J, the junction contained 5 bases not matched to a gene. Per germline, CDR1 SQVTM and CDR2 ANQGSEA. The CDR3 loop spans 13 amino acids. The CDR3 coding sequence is TGCAGCGTTGAGACAGGGCTGGGCTACGAGCAGTACTTC. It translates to CSVETGLGYEQYF.

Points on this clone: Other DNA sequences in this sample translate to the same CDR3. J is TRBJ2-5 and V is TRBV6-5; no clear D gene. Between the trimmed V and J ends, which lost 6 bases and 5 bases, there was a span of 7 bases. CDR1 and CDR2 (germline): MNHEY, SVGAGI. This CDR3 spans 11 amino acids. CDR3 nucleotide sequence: TGTGCCAGCAGCCCCGGGGAGACCCAGTACTTC. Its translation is CASSPGETQYF.

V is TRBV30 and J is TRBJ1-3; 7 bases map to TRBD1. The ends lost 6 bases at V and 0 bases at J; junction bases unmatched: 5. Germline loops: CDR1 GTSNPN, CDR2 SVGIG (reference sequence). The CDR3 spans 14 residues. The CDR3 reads CACQTGLSGNTIYF. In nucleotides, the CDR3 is TGTGCCTGCCAGACAGGGCTCTCTGGAAACACCATATATTTT.

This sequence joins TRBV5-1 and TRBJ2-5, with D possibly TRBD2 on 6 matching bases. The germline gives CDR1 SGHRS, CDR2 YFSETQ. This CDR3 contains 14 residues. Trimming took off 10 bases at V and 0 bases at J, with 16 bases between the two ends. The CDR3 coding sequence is TGCGCCTCAACGGATACGGGAGACCAAGAGACCCAGTACTTC. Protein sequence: CASTDTGDQETQYF. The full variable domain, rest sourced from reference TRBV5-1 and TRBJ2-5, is KAGVTQTPRYLIKTRGQQVTLSCSPISGHRSVSWYQQTPGQGLQFLFEYFSETQRNKGNFPGRFSGRQFSNSRSEMNVSTLELGDSALYLCASTDTGDQETQYFGPGTRLLVL.